Listed below are T cell receptor beta chains from one sample, sequenced in a study of blood T cells in healthy people across ages. MiXCR was run by TCRdb on the 5' RACE reads, yielding one entry per CDR3 protein. The data contain approximately 800,000 distinct CDR3 sequences, roughly 35% of them singletons. Sequencing was performed on blood. The origin of the receptors is a man between 18 and 29 years old in good health. CDR3s include the opening cysteine and the closing phenylalanine or tryptophan. The D gene is left open where the match is weak. Not every row has a clone size; where given, it reads once, few, many or a size class.

CDR3 length	D gene	V gene	clone size	J gene	CDR3 protein	CDR3 DNA
16	TRBD2	TRBV7-2	.	TRBJ2-5	CASSSALAGGQGTQYF	TGTGCCAGCAGCTCAGCCCTAGCGGGGGGGCAAGGGACCCAGTACTTC
14	.	TRBV28	few	TRBJ1-4	CASSLGRENEKLFF	TGTGCCAGCAGTTTAGGCAGGGAAAATGAAAAACTGTTTTTT
14	.	TRBV6-5	few	TRBJ2-2	CASSYSLTSGELFF	TGTGCCAGCAGTTACTCTCTAACCAGCGGGGAGCTGTTTTTT
14	.	TRBV20-1	.	TRBJ2-3	CSAPRTASTGTQYF	TGCAGTGCTCCTCGGACGGCTAGCACAGGTACGCAGTATTTT
15	TRBD2	TRBV7-9	.	TRBJ2-1	CASLEPGGPYNEQFF	TGTGCCAGCCTTGAGCCGGGAGGGCCCTACAATGAGCAGTTCTTC
19	TRBD2	TRBV7-6	many	TRBJ2-3	CASSLEPPPRGGSTDTQYF	TGTGCCAGCAGCTTAGAACCCCCCCCCCGGGGGGGAAGCACAGATACGCAGTATTTT
14	TRBD1	TRBV3-1	.	TRBJ2-5	CASSQDGDRQGQYF	TGTGCCAGCAGCCAAGACGGCGACCGACAGGGGCAGTACTTC
15	TRBD1	TRBV11-2	few	TRBJ2-1	CASSTAGTGYNEQFF	TGTGCCAGCAGCACCGCCGGGACAGGGTACAATGAGCAGTTCTTC
12	TRBD1	TRBV28	.	TRBJ1-1	CASSLGQVKAFF	TGTGCCAGCAGTCTCGGACAGGTGAAAGCTTTCTTT
19	TRBD1	TRBV20-1	.	TRBJ2-1	CSARGGWGQGRISYNEQFF	TGCAGTGCTAGAGGAGGTTGGGGACAGGGACGAATTTCCTACAATGAGCAGTTCTTC
17	.	TRBV4-2	.	TRBJ1-1	CASSQDKDGSPNTEAFF	TGTGCCAGCAGCCAAGATAAGGACGGTAGCCCGAACACTGAAGCTTTCTTT
13	.	TRBV4-3	.	TRBJ1-5	CASSQGPDQPQHF	TGCGCCAGCAGCCAGGGACCCGATCAGCCCCAGCATTTT
17	TRBD2	TRBV20-1	few	TRBJ2-3	CSARDFGSGDSTDTQYF	TGCAGTGCTAGAGATTTCGGTAGCGGGGATAGCACAGATACGCAGTATTTT
14	.	TRBV11-2	.	TRBJ2-3	CASTLGISTDTQYF	TGTGCCAGCACCTTAGGGATTAGCACAGATACGCAGTATTTT
15	TRBD1	TRBV13	.	TRBJ1-2	CASSLGGQLRYGYTF	TGTGCCAGCAGCTTAGGGGGACAGCTCCGGTATGGCTACACCTTC
14	.	TRBV29-1	.	TRBJ2-3	CSVEIGGGTDTQYF	TGCAGCGTTGAAATTGGGGGAGGCACAGATACGCAGTATTTT
13	.	TRBV5-1	.	TRBJ1-5	CASSSGGFQPQHF	TGCGCCAGCAGCTCCGGGGGATTTCAGCCCCAGCATTTT
14	.	TRBV5-6	.	TRBJ1-1	CASTRAHMNTEAFF	TGTGCCAGCACCCGGGCCCACATGAACACTGAAGCTTTCTTT
13	TRBD1	TRBV2	few	TRBJ1-1	CARWAGGLSEAFF	TGTGCCAGGTGGGCAGGGGGTCTCTCTGAAGCTTTCTTT